Listed below are T cell receptor beta chains from one sample, sequenced in a study of cytotoxic CD8 clonotypes in ibrutinib-treated CLL. TCRdb's copy holds only in-frame clones and misses some; the assay was immunoSEQ multiplex PCR. This table holds 150,000 to 200,000 clones, about 88% found once. The source material was PBMCs, sampled at disease progression, from a patient treated with ibrutinib. All receptors come from a human donor with chronic lymphocytic leukemia. Both conserved end residues are part of each CDR3. The D gene is left open where the match is weak. Rows may omit the clone size; those that give it use once, few, many or a size class.

V: TRBV27
size: -
J: TRBJ2-7
D: TRBD1
DNA: TGTGCCAGCAGTACTACAGGGGGCATTTACGAGCAGTACTTC
CDR3: CASSTTGGIYEQYF

V: TRBV7-3
size: -
J: TRBJ2-7
D: TRBD1
DNA: TGTGCCAGCAGCGGGACAGGGGGCGCCTCCGAGCAGTACTTC
CDR3: CASSGTGGASEQYF

V: TRBV19
size: -
J: TRBJ1-2
D: TRBD1
DNA: TGTGCCAGTAGCCGGGCAGGGGGTCGCTACACCTTC
CDR3: CASSRAGGRYTF

V: TRBV5-1
size: -
J: TRBJ2-1
D: -
DNA: TGCGCCAGCAGCTTGTCCACAACCGTGATTGAGCAGTTCTTC
CDR3: CASSLSTTVIEQFF

V: TRBV5-1
size: -
J: TRBJ2-3
D: -
DNA: TGCGCCAGCAGTTTCGTGACTGGCGGCACAGATACGCAGTATTTT
CDR3: CASSFVTGGTDTQYF

V: TRBV9
size: once
J: TRBJ2-2
D: -
DNA: TGTGCCAGCAGCCCTCGGTCGGGTAGCACCGGGGAGCTGTTTTTT
CDR3: CASSPRSGSTGELFF

V: TRBV19
size: -
J: TRBJ1-5
D: -
DNA: TGTGCCAGTAGACTATGGACAGATAGCAATCAGCCCCAGCATTTT
CDR3: CASRLWTDSNQPQHF

V: TRBV4-1
size: -
J: TRBJ2-7
D: TRBD1
DNA: TGCGCCAGCAGCCAAGATCCCCCTTTAGGGACAGGGGGCTTCTACGAGCAGTACTTC
CDR3: CASSQDPPLGTGGFYEQYF

V: TRBV29-1
size: -
J: TRBJ1-2
D: TRBD1
DNA: TGCAGCGTTGACTTAAAACAGGGGTACGGCTACACCTTC
CDR3: CSVDLKQGYGYTF

V: TRBV6-6
size: few
J: TRBJ2-7
D: -
DNA: TGTGCCAGCACGGACGGTGTCCGGACCTACGAGCAGTACTTC
CDR3: CASTDGVRTYEQYF

V: TRBV6-6
size: -
J: TRBJ2-1
D: -
DNA: TGTGCCAGCAACACAAAGGGTGTTCAGGGTGAGCAGTTCTTC
CDR3: CASNTKGVQGEQFF

V: TRBV27
size: -
J: TRBJ2-7
D: TRBD2
DNA: TGTGCCAGCAGTCAGACTAGCGGCTCCTACGAGCAGTACTTC
CDR3: CASSQTSGSYEQYF

V: TRBV11-2
size: -
J: TRBJ1-4
D: -
DNA: TGTGCCAGTGGAAATGAAAAACTGTTTTTT
CDR3: CASGNEKLFF

V: TRBV9
size: -
J: TRBJ2-6
D: -
DNA: TGTGCCAGCAGCGAAGCGGGCGGGTTCGGCTCTGGGGCCAACGTCCTGACTTTC
CDR3: CASSEAGGFGSGANVLTF

V: TRBV15
size: -
J: TRBJ1-1
D: -
DNA: TGTGCCACCAGCAGTCAGAGGGATACCCTTACGAACACTGAAGCTTTCTTT
CDR3: CATSSQRDTLTNTEAFF

V: TRBV29-1
size: -
J: TRBJ2-7
D: TRBD2
DNA: TGCAGCGTTGAAGGGTTAGAAGAGCGGGAGGGCGGCTACGAGCAGTACTTC
CDR3: CSVEGLEEREGGYEQYF

V: TRBV5-1
size: -
J: TRBJ2-7
D: -
DNA: TGCGCCAGCAGCACCGGGGACTCTGTCTACGAGCAGTACTTC
CDR3: CASSTGDSVYEQYF

V: TRBV7-9
size: -
J: TRBJ2-6
D: -
DNA: TGTGCCAGCAGCTTAGACAGCCAGCTGACTTTC
CDR3: CASSLDSQLTF

V: TRBV5-4
size: -
J: TRBJ2-7
D: -
DNA: TGTGCCAGCAGCTTCCGTTTCAGGGAGGTTGCCGAGCAGTACTTC
CDR3: CASSFRFREVAEQYF

V: TRBV9
size: -
J: TRBJ2-1
D: -
DNA: TGTGCCAGCAGCGTAGCTAACTACAATGAGCAGTTCTTC
CDR3: CASSVANYNEQFF

V: TRBV5-1
size: -
J: TRBJ2-1
D: TRBD2
DNA: TGCGCCAGCAGAAGCAATAGCGGGAGGGCCGGGAATATTTACAATGAGCAGTTCTTC
CDR3: CASRSNSGRAGNIYNEQFF

V: TRBV4-3
size: -
J: TRBJ1-2
D: -
DNA: TGCGCCAGCAGCCAAGTCGCCAGCCCCTATGGCTACACCTTC
CDR3: CASSQVASPYGYTF

V: TRBV18
size: -
J: TRBJ1-5
D: -
DNA: TGTGCCAGCTCACCTCCACCCCGGGGAAATCAGCCCCAGCATTTT
CDR3: CASSPPPRGNQPQHF

V: TRBV6-5
size: -
J: TRBJ1-2
D: TRBD1
DNA: TGTGCCAGCAGGGAGGAAGGGACAGGGGTCTATGGCTACACCTTC
CDR3: CASREEGTGVYGYTF

V: TRBV19
size: -
J: TRBJ2-1
D: -
DNA: TGTGCCAGTAGTGCAACAACAGGGATGCATGAGCAGTTCTTC
CDR3: CASSATTGMHEQFF

V: TRBV10-1
size: -
J: TRBJ2-5
D: -
DNA: TGCGCCAGCAGTAGGGTAGCGGAATTACCGGGTGGGAAGACCCAGTACTTC
CDR3: CASSRVAELPGGKTQYF

V: TRBV6-1
size: few
J: TRBJ1-4
D: -
DNA: TGTGCCAGCAGAGTTTATGAAAAACTGTTTTTT
CDR3: CASRVYEKLFF

V: TRBV7-6
size: -
J: TRBJ2-5
D: TRBD2
DNA: TGTGCCAGCAGCCTAGGGACTAGCGGGAGTTCGGTACAGACCCAGTACTTC
CDR3: CASSLGTSGSSVQTQYF

V: TRBV29-1
size: -
J: TRBJ2-7
D: -
DNA: TGCAGCGTTGATGTTGCCCGCAGATGGGACTCCTACGAGCAGTACTTC
CDR3: CSVDVARRWDSYEQYF